Listed below are T cell receptor beta chains from one sample, sequenced in a study of blood T cell repertoires in COVID-19. The table came from immunoSEQ multiplex PCR; TCRdb's copy has only in-frame clones and leaves some out. The repertoire holds around 67,000 clones, with around 91% as singletons. The specimen sequenced was peripheral blood. All receptors come from a human donor in a cohort sampled during active COVID-19. Both conserved end residues are part of each CDR3. Each record gives: clone size, V gene, D gene, J gene, CDR3 DNA, CDR3 protein. A D gene is named only where the DNA matches it firmly. For some rows the clone size is stated as once, few or many, or as a class when expanded; others skip it.

>-|TRBV2|-|TRBJ1-2
TGTGCCAGCATGTACAGCTTGGATGGCTACACCTTC
CASMYSLDGYTF
>-|TRBV11-2|TRBD1|TRBJ2-2
TGTGCCAGCAGCCTATGGACAGGGCCGAACACCGGGGAGCTGTTTTTT
CASSLWTGPNTGELFF
>once|TRBV7-2|-|TRBJ1-1
TGTGCCAGCAGCTTAGGTTTACAGGGTTCCACTGAAGCTTTCTTT
CASSLGLQGSTEAFF
>-|TRBV20-1|-|TRBJ1-2
TGCAGTGCTTTCGTCGATGGCTACACCTTC
CSAFVDGYTF
>-|TRBV2|TRBD1|TRBJ1-1
TGTGCCAGCAGTCCACAGGGGCCCTCGAGTGAAGCTTTCTTT
CASSPQGPSSEAFF
>few|TRBV2|-|TRBJ2-7
TGTGCCAGCTTTTCGGTGACCTACGAGCAGTACTTC
CASFSVTYEQYF
>once|TRBV30|-|TRBJ2-3
TGTGCCTGGACCGGGACAAGCCCAGATACGCAGTATTTT
CAWTGTSPDTQYF
>-|TRBV29-1|TRBD2|TRBJ2-7
TGCAGCGTTGTAGCGGGGGGCCGGGACGAGCAGTACTTC
CSVVAGGRDEQYF
>-|TRBV28|-|TRBJ2-7
TGTGCCAGCAGTTCCTCTTACGAGCAGTACTTC
CASSSSYEQYF
>once|TRBV30|-|TRBJ1-6
TGTGCCTGGAGACAGACGGCCTCACCCCTCCACTTT
CAWRQTASPLHF
>-|TRBV19|-|TRBJ1-2
TGTGCCAGTAGCACCGGGTCCGGCTATGGCTACACCTTC
CASSTGSGYGYTF
>-|TRBV18|-|TRBJ1-2
TGTGCCAGCTCATCCGAGGGGGGGAACTATGGCTACACCTTC
CASSSEGGNYGYTF
>-|TRBV6-1|-|TRBJ2-7
TGTGCCAGCAGTGAGCGGGGGCGCGGAAGCGAGCAGTACTTC
CASSERGRGSEQYF
>-|TRBV9|TRBD1|TRBJ2-7
TGTGCCAGCTCCCCGAGGGAGGGACAGGGGTTCTACGAGCAGTACTTC
CASSPREGQGFYEQYF
>-|TRBV9|-|TRBJ2-7
TGTGCCAGCAGCGCCACTAGCTACGAGCAGTACTTC
CASSATSYEQYF
>-|TRBV4-1|-|TRBJ1-5
TGCGCCAGCAGCCTAGAAAACCGCGTCAGGGGATACAATCAGCCCCAGCATTTT
CASSLENRVRGYNQPQHF
>-|TRBV9|TRBD1|TRBJ1-2
TGTGCCAGCAGCGTAGCTCCAGGGGGGAGCTATGGCTACACCTTC
CASSVAPGGSYGYTF
>-|TRBV11-2|TRBD1|TRBJ1-1
TGTGCCAGCAGCTTAGGGAGGACAGGTATGCTTCGCATGAACACTGAAGCTTTCTTT
CASSLGRTGMLRMNTEAFF
>-|TRBV12-5|-|TRBJ2-5
TGTGCTAGTGGTCCCTCCGAGACCCAGTACTTC
CASGPSETQYF
>-|TRBV5-1|TRBD2|TRBJ2-7
TGCGCCAGCAGCTTGGCCGGCGGGGGCTCCTACGAGCAGTACTTC
CASSLAGGGSYEQYF
>-|TRBV28|-|TRBJ1-6
TGTGCCAGCAGGTTACCCCGGGAATTCACCACAGTCCCGCTGGGTAGAGATTCACCCCTCCACTTT
CASRLPREFTTVPLGRDSPLHF
>-|TRBV6-1|TRBD2|TRBJ2-5
TGTGCCAGCAGTGAAGCGGCGGGGGGCTATGAGACCCAGTACTTC
CASSEAAGGYETQYF
>-|TRBV5-1|-|TRBJ1-6
TGCGCCAGCAGCTTGGAATGGGGGGGGTATTCACCCCTCCACTTT
CASSLEWGGYSPLHF
>-|TRBV11-1|-|TRBJ2-7
TGTGCCAGCGCTACAGGGTCCTACGAGCAGTACTTC
CASATGSYEQYF
>-|TRBV29-1|-|TRBJ1-2
TGCAGCGTGATCCCGGGACAAGATCCCTATGGCTACACCTTC
CSVIPGQDPYGYTF